The 11 T cell receptor beta chains below were found in one sample sequenced in a study of T cell responses to AZD1222 COVID-19 vaccine. Clones were read by immunoSEQ multiplex PCR, and TCRdb kept only the in-frame ones, dropping some. The repertoire holds approximately 100,000 clones, with approximately 86% as singletons. This specimen was peripheral blood, taken on day 0 of AZD1222 vaccination. Receptors originate from an adult in good health.

The chain employs TRBV19 and TRBJ2-7; possibly TRBD1 or TRBD2 for D (5 bases each). V was pared by 2 bases and J by 6 bases, with 14 bases between. CDR1 is LNHDA and CDR2 is SQIVND in the germline V gene (reference sequence). This CDR3 contains 14 residues. For the CDR3, the DNA is TGTGCCAGTAGTATAAGGGGCCCCGGAGGCGAGCAGTACTTC. Its protein is CASSIRGPGGEQYF. Based on the CDR3 plus reference TRBV19 and TRBJ2-7, the full variable domain is DGGITQSPKYLFRKEGQNVTLSCEQNLNHDAMYWYRQDPGQGLRLIYYSQIVNDFQKGDIAEGYSVSREKKESFPLTVTSAQKNPTAFYLCASSIRGPGGEQYFGPGTRLTVT.

The gene calls are TRBV7-2 and TRBJ2-3; the D is unclear. V lost 4 bases, J lost 5 bases, and 13 bases lay in between. The length of the CDR3 is 14 residues. The germline V gene has CDR1 SGHTA and CDR2 FQGNSA. CDR3 bases: TGTGCCAGCAGCTACGGATCCTTAGGAGATACGCAGTATTTT. Translating gives CASSYGSLGDTQYF.

The rearrangement joins TRBV29-1 to TRBJ2-1; the match to TRBD2 covers 7 bases. Germline V lookup: CDR1 SQVTM, CDR2 ANQGSEA. The CDR3 length is 16 residues. The V gene end was trimmed by 7 bases and the J gene end by 0 bases; junction bases not matched to a gene: 12. The CDR3 loop reads CSGRGSSGYSYNEQFF. CDR3 sequence (DNA): TGCAGCGGGCGTGGGTCTAGCGGTTACTCCTACAATGAGCAGTTCTTC.

The rearrangement uses TRBV15 and TRBJ2-5; TRBD1 matches 7 bases. This CDR3 is built from 17 residues. The V and J ends lost 6 bases and 2 bases, in that order; junction bases with no gene match: 15. CDR1 and CDR2 from the germline V gene are LNHNV and YYDKDF (reference sequence). The CDR3 sequence is CATREPTGQNPQETQYF. DNA for the CDR3: TGTGCCACCAGAGAGCCCACGGGACAGAATCCTCAAGAGACCCAGTACTTC.

For this clone: The junction shows a germline mismatch at one end, possibly a read error. This chain connects TRBV2 to TRBJ2-1, with 8 bases fitting TRBD2. Germline assignment: CDR1 SNHLY and CDR2 FYNNEI. The CDR3 extends over 16 amino acids. The CDR3 DNA reads as TGTGCCAGCAGCGAAGAGTCGGGACTAGGTTACAATGAGCAGTTCTTC. Encoded protein: CASSEESGLGYNEQFF.

The table lists this clone with a count of one. This chain uses TRBV19 with TRBJ1-3; 7 bases fit TRBD1. With 5 bases clipped from V and 0 bases from J, the junction kept 7 bases outside the gene matches. CDR1 and CDR2 from the germline V gene are LNHDA and SQIVND (reference sequence). There are 16 residues in the CDR3. CDR3 protein: CASSPQTGLSGNTIYF. CDR3 nucleotides: TGTGCCAGTAGTCCCCAGACAGGGCTCTCTGGAAACACCATATATTTT. The whole variable domain, remainder taken from reference TRBV19 and TRBJ1-3, is DGGITQSPKYLFRKEGQNVTLSCEQNLNHDAMYWYRQDPGQGLRLIYYSQIVNDFQKGDIAEGYSVSREKKESFPLTVTSAQKNPTAFYLCASSPQTGLSGNTIYFGEGSWLTVV.

This clone has only one observation. The chain has TRBV28 and TRBJ1-2; no clear D gene. This CDR3 spans 15 amino acids. V was trimmed by 7 bases and J by 2 bases, leaving 17 bases between them. Germline values: CDR1 MDHEN, CDR2 SYDVKM. The CDR3 loop is CASTPQRHANYGYTF. Written as DNA, the CDR3 is TGTGCCAGCACCCCTCAGCGACACGCAAACTATGGCTACACCTTC.

This chain links TRBV27 with TRBJ2-7; tentatively, D is TRBD2 (5 bases). In germline, CDR1 is MNHEY, CDR2 SMNVEV (reference sequence). The ends were cut back, 2 bases at V and 5 bases at J, with 13 bases in the middle. CDR3 size: 14 residues. CDR3 region: CASSLGAARDEQYF. CDR3 sequence (DNA): TGTGCCAGCAGTTTAGGTGCGGCGAGGGACGAGCAGTACTTC.

The V call is TRBV25-1, the J call TRBJ1-3; D is uncertain. Germline CDR1 MGHDK, CDR2 SYGVNS. The CDR3 is 17 amino acids. Trimming shortened V by 5 bases and J by 0 bases, and 17 bases separated the two germline ends. CDR3: CASSSPDGGYSGNTIYF. The CDR3 nucleotides are TGTGCCAGCAGTTCCCCGGACGGAGGGTACTCTGGAAACACCATATATTTT.

The V gene is TRBV27, the J gene TRBJ2-1; no clear D. Deletions cut 6 bases from V and 9 bases from J, with 15 bases between. Germline CDR1 MNHEY, CDR2 SMNVEV (reference sequence). This CDR3 contains 13 residues. CDR3 bases: TGTGCCAGCAGCCCCGTTGAAGGCGGTGAGCAGTTCTTC. Translated, it gives CASSPVEGGEQFF.

The rearrangement links TRBV5-8 to TRBJ1-2; no definite D call. Germline V gives CDR1 SGHTS, CDR2 YDEGEE. This CDR3 comprises 12 residues. V was cut by 4 bases and J by 0 bases, with 4 bases left in between. Here the CDR3 DNA reads TGTGCCAGCAGCGGGACTAACTATGGCTACACCTTC. Translation gives CASSGTNYGYTF.